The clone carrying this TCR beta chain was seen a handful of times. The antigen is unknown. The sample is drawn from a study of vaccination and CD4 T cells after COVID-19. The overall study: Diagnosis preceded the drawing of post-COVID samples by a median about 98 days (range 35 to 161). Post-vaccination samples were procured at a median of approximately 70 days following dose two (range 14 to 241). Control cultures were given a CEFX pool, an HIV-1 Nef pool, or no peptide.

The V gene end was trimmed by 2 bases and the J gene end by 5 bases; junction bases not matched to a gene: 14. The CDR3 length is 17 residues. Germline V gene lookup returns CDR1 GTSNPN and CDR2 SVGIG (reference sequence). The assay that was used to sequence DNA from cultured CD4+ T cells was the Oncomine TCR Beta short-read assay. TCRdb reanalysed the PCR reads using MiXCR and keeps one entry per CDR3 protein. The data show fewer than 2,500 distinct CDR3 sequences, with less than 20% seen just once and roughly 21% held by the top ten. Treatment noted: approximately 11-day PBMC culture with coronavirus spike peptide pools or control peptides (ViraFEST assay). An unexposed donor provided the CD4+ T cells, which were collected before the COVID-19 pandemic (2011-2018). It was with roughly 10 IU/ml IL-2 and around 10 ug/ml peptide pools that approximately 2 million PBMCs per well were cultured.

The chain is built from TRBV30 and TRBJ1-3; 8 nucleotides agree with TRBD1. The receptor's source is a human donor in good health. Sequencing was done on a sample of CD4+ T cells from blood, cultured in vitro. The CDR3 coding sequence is TGTGCCTGGAGTAGGTTCCAGGGGGCCGCGGGGAGAAACACCATATATTTT. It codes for CAWSRFQGAAGRNTIYF.